Listed here are 15 T cell receptor beta chains from one sample, sequenced in a study of cytotoxic CD8 clonotypes in ibrutinib-treated CLL. Sequenced by immunoSEQ multiplex PCR; TCRdb stores in-frame clones only, minus some. The table records hundreds of thousands of clones, around 70% of them present only once. The sample here was PBMCs, taken after 24 months of ibrutinib treatment. Receptor source: a human donor with chronic lymphocytic leukemia.

The CDR3 protein is CASSLDRNYYNEQFF. CDR3 sequence (DNA): TGTGCCAGCAGCCTCGACAGGAATTACTACAATGAGCAGTTCTTC. J is TRBJ2-1 and V is TRBV4-2; weak D call: TRBD1 (6 bases). Between the trimmed V and J ends, which lost 4 bases and 3 bases, there was a span of 13 bases. Germline V gene sequence: CDR1 LGHNA, CDR2 YNFKEQ. CDR3 length equals 15 residues.

In nucleotides, the CDR3 is TGTGCCAGCAGCCCTTCGGGACTAACGACCGGGGAGCTGTTTTTT. The encoded protein is CASSPSGLTTGELFF. The chain employs TRBV14 and TRBJ2-2; 7 bases map to TRBD2. Germline CDR1 is SGHDN and CDR2 is FVKESK. The J segment lost 5 bases and the V segment lost 4 bases, leaving 7 bases of the junction unmatched. The CDR3 consists of 15 residues.

The V and J genes are TRBV27 and TRBJ2-1; 7 nucleotides match TRBD2. This CDR3 has 15 residues. Germline trimming cut 5 bases from V and 9 bases from J; bases unmatched to any gene: 13. Germline lookup yields CDR1 MNHEY and CDR2 SMNVEV (reference sequence). CDR3 in DNA: TGTGCCAGCAGTAAGGCCCGAAGCGGGATGGGTGAGCAGTTCTTC. Its translation: CASSKARSGMGEQFF.

The chain employs TRBV28 and TRBJ2-7; 10 bases fit TRBD2. CDR1 and CDR2 (germline): MDHEN, SYDVKM. The CDR3 length is 18 residues. With 3 bases clipped from V and 0 bases from J, the junction kept 11 bases outside the gene matches. This CDR3 is CASSFPLAGVRGSYEQYF. For the CDR3, the DNA is TGTGCCAGCAGTTTCCCGCTAGCGGGAGTGAGGGGCTCCTACGAGCAGTACTTC. Variable domain in full (rest from reference TRBV28 and TRBJ2-7): DVKVTQSSRYLVKRTGEKVFLECVQDMDHENMFWYRQDPGLGLRLIYFSYDVKMKEKGDIPEGYSVSREKKERFSLILESASTNQTSMYLCASSFPLAGVRGSYEQYFGPGTRLTVT.

Remarks on this clone: Different DNA sequences within this sample yield the same CDR3. This CDR3 is CAWSVGGPNEKLFF. CDR3 nucleotides: TGTGCCTGGAGTGTAGGGGGACCTAATGAAAAACTGTTTTTT. The chain is built from TRBV30 and TRBJ1-4, with D maybe TRBD1 (6 bases). From germline, CDR1 is GTSNPN and CDR2 SVGIG (reference sequence). V dropped 0 bases and J dropped 3 bases, with 8 bases sitting between them. CDR3 length equals 14 residues.

The genes are TRBV6-4 and TRBJ1-2; D not resolved. V was clipped by 4 bases and J by 6 bases, with 15 bases between them. In germline, CDR1 is MRHNA, CDR2 SNTAGT. This CDR3 comprises 14 residues. The CDR3 reads CASSAGYAGDGYTF. The DNA for the CDR3 is TGTGCCAGCAGTGCTGGGTACGCCGGAGATGGCTACACCTTC.

V gene TRBV6-1 combines with J gene TRBJ1-1; D is perhaps TRBD1 (5 bases). The length of the CDR3 is 13 residues. The V gene's germline CDR1 is MNHNS and CDR2 SASEGT. The V gene lost 2 bases and the J gene lost 5 bases, with 9 bases spanning the gap. The CDR3 reads CASSERRGTEAFF. CDR3 DNA: TGTGCCAGCAGTGAACGACGGGGGACTGAAGCTTTCTTT.

The V and J genes are TRBV7-8 and TRBJ1-5; perhaps TRBD1 as D (5 bases). Germline CDR1 and CDR2: SGHVS and FQNEAQ. V lost 2 bases to trimming and J lost 7 bases, with 12 bases between them. The CDR3 contains 14 residues. The DNA of the CDR3 is TGTGCCAGCAGCTTACAGGGAAGTGAGCAGCCCCAGCATTTT. Its translation is CASSLQGSEQPQHF.

This clone was seen only once. The chain combines TRBV10-3 with TRBJ2-1; 8 bases align to TRBD2. J was trimmed by 5 bases and V by 6 bases; bases with no gene match: 6. Germline assignment: CDR1 ENHRY and CDR2 SYGVKD. The CDR3 length is 14 residues. The CDR3 nucleotides read TGTGCCATCAGGGGGGGGACTAGTAACAATGAGCAGTTCTTC. This encodes CAIRGGTSNNEQFF.

The genes are TRBV12-5 and TRBJ1-2; tentatively, D is TRBD1 (6 bases). Germline-derived CDR1 and CDR2 are LGHNT and FRNRAP. With 0 bases removed from V and 7 bases from J, the gap between germline ends came to 9 bases. The CDR3 extends over 13 amino acids. The CDR3 is CASGLVQGGGYTF. The CDR3 bases are TGTGCTAGTGGTTTGGTACAGGGAGGTGGCTACACCTTC.

The chain uses TRBV6-6 and TRBJ2-7; D unclear. The V and J ends lost 6 bases and 5 bases respectively, with 17 bases between them. The germline V gene encodes CDR1 MNHNY and CDR2 SVGAGI (reference sequence). The CDR3 extends over 14 amino acids. As DNA, the CDR3 is TGTGCCAGCAGATCGACGGCAGCTGCGGACGAGCAGTACTTC. This gives the protein CASRSTAAADEQYF.

The V gene is TRBV29-1, the J gene TRBJ2-2; 7 positions agree with TRBD1. CDR3 length: 15 amino acids. Germline V gene sequence: CDR1 SQVTM, CDR2 ANQGSEA. The trim removed 1 base at V and 2 bases at J, leaving 4 bases unmatched. The CDR3 coding sequence is TGCAGCGTTGAAGCGACAGGGACCAACACCGGGGAGCTGTTTTTT. The encoded protein is CSVEATGTNTGELFF.

This clone was seen a single time. This CDR3 reads CATSLPDIAETQYF. In DNA form, the CDR3 reads TGTGCCACCAGCCTACCGGACATAGCAGAGACCCAGTACTTC. The genes are TRBV15 and TRBJ2-5, with a tentative D call TRBD1 (5 bases). This CDR3 is 14 amino acids long. CDR1 and CDR2 from the germline V gene are LNHNV and YYDKDF (reference sequence). Trimming took off 5 bases at V and 4 bases at J, with 14 bases between the two ends.

CDR3 in amino acids: CASSLQREGQDNEQFF. CDR3 bases: TGTGCCAGCAGTTTGCAGCGGGAGGGCCAGGACAATGAGCAGTTCTTC. This sequence joins TRBV28 and TRBJ2-1; 10 positions match TRBD2. There are 16 residues in the CDR3. From germline, CDR1 is MDHEN and CDR2 SYDVKM. Unmatched junction bases numbered 7, after V lost 3 bases and J lost 5 bases.

This clone was detected only a few times. The genes are TRBV7-3 and TRBJ2-3; no definite D call. This CDR3 comprises 14 residues. Deletions cut 1 base from V and 2 bases from J, with 7 bases between. Germline V gene sequence: CDR1 SGHTA, CDR2 FQGTGA. The chain's CDR3 is CASSLKGTTDTQYF. CDR3 DNA: TGTGCCAGCAGCTTAAAAGGCACCACAGATACGCAGTATTTT.